These 6 T cell receptor beta chains came from one sample sequenced in a study of T cell changes during pregnancy in multiple sclerosis. Sequenced by immunoSEQ multiplex PCR; TCRdb stores in-frame clones only, minus some. Among approximately 63,000 clones listed, 90% to 95% were seen once. The material sequenced was peripheral blood, taken in the third trimester of pregnancy. These receptors all come from a female donor in good health, enrolled as a control in a pregnancy study.

The CDR3: CASSRVNTEAFF. The CDR3, as DNA: TGTGCCAGCAGTCGGGTGAACACTGAAGCTTTCTTT. V and J are TRBV27 and TRBJ1-1, with D hard to call. The CDR3 extends over 12 amino acids. Trimming took off 5 bases at V and 0 bases at J, with 4 bases between the two ends. CDR1 and CDR2 (germline): MNHEY, SMNVEV (reference sequence).

This CDR3 reads CASSSGTDTQYF. The CDR3 DNA is TGTGCCAGCAGCTCGGGCACAGATACGCAGTATTTT. The rearrangement uses TRBV7-3 and TRBJ2-3; D remains ambiguous. This CDR3 is built from 12 residues. V lost 4 bases, J lost 1 base, and 3 bases lay in between. Germline lookup yields CDR1 SGHTA and CDR2 FQGTGA.

The chain recombines TRBV7-6 with TRBJ1-3, with 9 positions matching TRBD1. CDR1 and CDR2 from the germline V gene are SGHVS and FNYEAQ. The CDR3 totals 19 residues. V lost 0 bases, J lost 4 bases, and 13 bases stayed unmatched. CDR3 loop: CASSLAGPGQGAWGNTIYF. CDR3 DNA sequence: TGTGCCAGCAGCTTAGCCGGACCGGGACAGGGCGCGTGGGGAAACACCATATATTTT. The full variable domain, with the rest looked up from reference TRBV7-6 and TRBJ1-3, is GAGVSQSPRYKVTKRGQDVALRCDPISGHVSLYWYRQALGQGPEFLTYFNYEAQQDKSGLPNDRFSAERPEGSISTLTIQRTEQRDSAMYRCASSLAGPGQGAWGNTIYFGEGSWLTVV.

This chain uses TRBV7-9 with TRBJ2-1, with 13 bases that match TRBD2. V shed 5 bases, J shed 7 bases, and the junction held 5 bases outside the gene matches. The V gene's germline CDR1 is SEHNR and CDR2 FQNEAQ (reference sequence). The CDR3 extends over 15 amino acids. The CDR3 nucleotides are TGTGCCAGCAGCCCCGGACTAGCGGGGGAGAATGAGCAGTTCTTC. Translating gives CASSPGLAGENEQFF.

The V and J genes are TRBV29-1 and TRBJ1-2; D possibly corresponds to TRBD1 (5 bases). The CDR3 runs to 12 residues. With 7 bases removed from V and 3 bases from J, the gap between germline ends came to 12 bases. Germline V CDR1 and CDR2: SQVTM, ANQGSEA. The CDR3 here is CSAGPDDYGYTF. The CDR3 DNA sequence: TGCAGCGCAGGGCCAGACGACTATGGCTACACCTTC. The full variable domain, its missing parts supplied by reference TRBV29-1 and TRBJ1-2, is SAVISQKPSRDICQRGTSLTIQCQVDSQVTMMFWYRQQPGQSLTLIATANQGSEATYESGFVIDKFPISRPNLTFSTLTVSNMSPEDSSIYLCSAGPDDYGYTFGSGTRLTVV.

The J gene is TRBJ2-7, the V gene TRBV5-1, with a possible D match to TRBD2 (7 bases). The germline V gene encodes CDR1 SGHRS and CDR2 YFSETQ. The CDR3 consists of 15 residues. The V gene lost 4 bases and the J gene lost 1 base, with 15 bases spanning the gap. CDR3 amino acids: CASSPQGGASYEQYF. The CDR3 DNA reads TGCGCCAGCAGCCCACAAGGGGGGGCGTCCTACGAGCAGTACTTC.